A selection of T cell receptor beta chains follows, all from one sample in a study of T cells expressing NK-cell markers. TCRdb reprocessed the 5' RACE reads; each CDR3 protein has one entry and no DNA is given. This sample's table reports about 450,000 distinct CDR3 sequences. The sequenced material came from blood T cells: a sorted CD56 or NKG2C T cell subset, CD4+ or CD8+ T cells, or bulk PBMC T cells (not recorded which). The receptor source for this set is a woman between 18 and 75 years old in good health. CDR3s include the opening cysteine and the closing phenylalanine or tryptophan.

v_call	j_call	cdr3_aa
TRBV5-5	TRBJ2-7	CASSWGQGIDEQYF
TRBV29-1	TRBJ1-1	CSERQDPNTEAFF
TRBV23-1	TRBJ2-3	CASSQGSGPDTQYF
TRBV5-6	TRBJ1-2	CASSLNFYTTGRNYGYTF
TRBV2	TRBJ2-1	CASSGTIGRNEQFF
TRBV20-1	TRBJ1-3	CSAADRSSGNTIYF
TRBV5-1	TRBJ2-1	CASSLIAGDHNEQFF
TRBV6-6	TRBJ2-7	CASSPEVFYEQYF
TRBV12-3/TRBV12-4	TRBJ1-2	CASSFPRARYGYTF
TRBV12-3/TRBV12-4	TRBJ2-5	CASSRGEETQYF
TRBV15	TRBJ2-5	CATSRDLSAGVETQYF
TRBV20-1	TRBJ1-1	CSARIMETGNTEAFF
TRBV4-2	TRBJ2-1	CASSQTGEQQFF
TRBV20-1	TRBJ1-2	CSTGRRQGGYGYTF
TRBV12-3/TRBV12-4	TRBJ2-2	CASTSWAGRGGELFF
TRBV18	TRBJ2-7	CASSPPTGTNAYEQYF
TRBV20-1	TRBJ2-7	CSASWRTYEQYF
TRBV30	TRBJ2-7	CAWSVLHANEQYF
TRBV4-3	TRBJ1-3	CASSQDGSSGNTIYF
TRBV5-5	TRBJ2-3	CASSPEGKWADTQYF
TRBV12-3/TRBV12-4	TRBJ2-3	CASSIASWDTQYF
TRBV12-3/TRBV12-4	TRBJ2-1	CASREEVTSYNEQFF
TRBV12-3/TRBV12-4	TRBJ1-1	CASRTGTLNTEAFF
TRBV4-3	TRBJ2-3	CASSHGTSGTDTQYF
TRBV19	TRBJ2-1	CASSTLAGFNEQFF
TRBV5-1	TRBJ2-2	CASSWADTGELFF
TRBV12-3/TRBV12-4	TRBJ2-7	CASSFPDSSYEQYF
TRBV7-9	TRBJ1-2	CASSSTGVYGYTF
TRBV7-2	TRBJ1-2	CASSTGTGDYGYTF
TRBV28	TRBJ1-1	CAKRSRMNTEAFF
TRBV27	TRBJ1-4	CASSLWATNEKLFF
TRBV4-3	TRBJ2-3	CASSQEGAGGAQYF
TRBV29-1	TRBJ1-1	CSVERYTEAFF
TRBV27	TRBJ2-1	CASSQGPVAFF
TRBV11-3	TRBJ1-5	CASKGIGNQPQHF
TRBV7-3	TRBJ2-1	CASSLKVVDGEQFF
TRBV6-5	TRBJ2-2	CASTPLLAGGLTGELFF
TRBV20-1	TRBJ1-5	CSARGGLAGQPQHF
TRBV20-1	TRBJ2-1	CSARAGLAGAIEQFF
TRBV7-9	TRBJ1-1	CASSLFGGDTEAFF
TRBV28	TRBJ2-3	CASKGQLTDTQYF
TRBV20-1	TRBJ2-1	CSTRSGGRNEQFF
TRBV6-5	TRBJ2-4	CASSYAGTGGILAKNIQYF
TRBV15	TRBJ2-1	CATSRTTGLNEQFF
TRBV18	TRBJ2-5	CASSLTNLAGGQETQYF
TRBV12-3/TRBV12-4	TRBJ1-5	CASSQGRVFQPQHF
TRBV20-1	TRBJ2-1	CSARSGLAGSNEQFF
TRBV7-2	TRBJ1-1	CASSFDRLQTEAFF
TRBV24-1	TRBJ2-1	CAIHPGTSVGDEQFF
TRBV20-1	TRBJ2-5	CSASVLAGPQETQYF
TRBV4-3	TRBJ2-4	CASSPFLLGQAGGENIQYF
TRBV9	TRBJ2-2	CASAQGGREGTGELFF